This T cell receptor beta chain emerged from a study of cytomegalovirus exposure and HLA in healthy donors. The CDR3 consists of 17 residues. CDR1 and CDR2 from the germline V gene are SNHLY and FYNNEI. There are a few counts of this clone. Its antigen is currently unknown. At one of its ends the junction is not consistent with the germline gene, which may arise from a read error. PCR employed 60 Vbeta and 13 Jbeta primers. Measured with immunoSEQ multiplex PCR; TCRdb has only the in-frame clones, and not every one. This table holds about 160,000 clones, almost 85% found once. Study results and limitations: In vitro, three CMV-associated chains proved specific for CMV antigens.

The clonotype originates from a young man in good health and CMV-seronegative. The chain joins TRBV2 to TRBJ1-5; TRBD1 matches at 10 bases. Sequencing used PBMCs. The CDR3 DNA sequence: TGTGCCAGCACCCGGACAGGGGGGGCACCTAGCGATCAGCCCCAGCATTTT. It codes for CASTRTGGAPSDQPQHF. Drawing the rest from reference TRBV2 and TRBJ1-5, the complete variable domain is EPEVTQTPSHQVTQMGQEVILRCVPISNHLYFYWYRQILGQKVEFLVSFYNNEISEKSEIFDDQFSVERPDGSNFTLKIRSTKLEDSAMYFCASTRTGGAPSDQPQHFGDGTRLSIL.